This T cell receptor (beta chain) is drawn from a study of T cells in Graves' hyperthyroidism and ophthalmopathy. Study conclusions and caveats: Among clonotypes expanded in thyroid above 0.001, most were also found in blood.

For the diagnoses, clinical symptoms, serum thyroxine and TRAb, thyroid ultrasound and orbital computed tomography were used. This clonotype was counted only a few times. Its antigen remains unknown. Regions amplified from RNA transcripts were the TCR beta CDR3 regions. Using the HTBI primer set, a first-round RT-PCR was run on the TCR CDR3. TCRdb reprocessed the multiplex PCR reads with MiXCR, giving one entry per CDR3 protein. The profile shows about 560,000 distinct CDR3 sequences, roughly a sixth of them singletons. Per the germline V gene, CDR1 is MNHEY and CDR2 is SVGEGT. V was pared by 5 bases and J by 6 bases, with 16 bases of the junction left unmatched. The CDR3 contains 17 residues.

V is TRBV6-2 or TRBV6-3 and J is TRBJ1-1; 9 bases fit TRBD1. The clonotype was recovered from a woman between 18 and 29 years old with Graves' hyperthyroidism. Sequencing was done on a sample of blood. The CDR3 reads CASSSGQGRRFFSEAFF. The CDR3 nucleotides are TGTGCCAGCAGTAGCGGACAGGGGCGGAGGTTTTTCTCTGAAGCTTTCTTT.